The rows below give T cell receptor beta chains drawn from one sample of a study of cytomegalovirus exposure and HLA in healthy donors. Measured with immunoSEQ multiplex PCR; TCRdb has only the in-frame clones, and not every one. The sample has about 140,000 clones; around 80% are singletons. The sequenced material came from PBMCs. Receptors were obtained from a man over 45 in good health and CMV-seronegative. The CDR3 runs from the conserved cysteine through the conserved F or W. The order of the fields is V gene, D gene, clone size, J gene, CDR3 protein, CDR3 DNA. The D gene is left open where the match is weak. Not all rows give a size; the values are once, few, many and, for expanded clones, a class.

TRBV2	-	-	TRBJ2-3	CASSTGPSTDTQYF	TGTGCCAGCAGTACAGGCCCTAGCACAGATACGCAGTATTTT
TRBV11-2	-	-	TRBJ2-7	CASSFRGYEQYF	TGTGCCAGCAGCTTTAGAGGCTACGAGCAGTACTTC
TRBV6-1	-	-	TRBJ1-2	CASSAEANYGYTF	TGTGCCAGCAGTGCCGAGGCGAACTATGGCTACACCTTC
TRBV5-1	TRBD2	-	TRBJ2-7	CASSLGLAGGKVEQYF	TGCGCCAGCAGCTTGGGGCTAGCGGGAGGAAAGGTCGAGCAGTACTTC
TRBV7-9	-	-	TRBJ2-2	CASSLWSGDTGELFF	TGTGCCAGCAGCTTATGGTCGGGAGACACCGGGGAGCTGTTTTTT
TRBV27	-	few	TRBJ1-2	CASTDKGQGRDPDYGYTF	TGTGCCAGCACCGACAAAGGGCAGGGGCGAGATCCGGACTATGGCTACACCTTC
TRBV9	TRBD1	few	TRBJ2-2	CASSPEGTGIAGELFF	TGTGCCAGCAGCCCCGAGGGGACAGGGATCGCCGGGGAGCTGTTTTTT
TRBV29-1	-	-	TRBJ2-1	CSVEAPLAPSREQFF	TGCAGCGTTGAAGCCCCTCTAGCCCCAAGTCGGGAGCAGTTCTTC
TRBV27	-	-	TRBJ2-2	CASSAHDKRDSGELFF	TGTGCCAGCAGTGCACACGATAAAAGGGACTCCGGGGAGCTGTTTTTT
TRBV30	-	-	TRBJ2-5	CAAGGRGQETQYF	TGTGCCGCCGGGGGGCGTGGTCAAGAGACCCAGTACTTC
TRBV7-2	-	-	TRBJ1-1	CASSLVGVRTEAFF	TGTGCCAGCAGCTTAGTCGGGGTTCGAACTGAAGCTTTCTTT
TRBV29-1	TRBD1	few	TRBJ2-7	CSVSSGGYEQYF	TGCAGCGTTTCCTCAGGGGGCTACGAGCAGTACTTC
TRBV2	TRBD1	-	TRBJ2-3	CASQGEGTQYF	TGTGCCAGCCAGGGGGAAGGTACGCAGTATTTT
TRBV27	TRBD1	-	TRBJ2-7	CASSLGPGQGSEQYF	TGTGCCAGCAGTTTAGGACCGGGACAGGGAAGCGAGCAGTACTTC
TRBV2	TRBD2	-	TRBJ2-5	CASTEQTGGLGETQYF	TGTGCCAGCACTGAGCAAACGGGGGGGCTCGGCGAGACCCAGTACTTC
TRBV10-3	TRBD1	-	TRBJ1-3	CAIRGTGGSGNTIYF	TGTGCCATCCGGGGTACAGGGGGCTCTGGAAACACCATATATTTT
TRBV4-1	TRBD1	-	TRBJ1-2	CASSLTTGTGLGYTF	TGCGCCAGCAGCCTAACGACCGGGACAGGGTTAGGCTACACCTTC
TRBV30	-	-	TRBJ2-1	CAWSLKNEQFF	TGTGCCTGGAGTTTAAAAAATGAGCAGTTCTTC
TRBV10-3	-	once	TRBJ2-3	CAISDFTSTDTQYF	TGTGCCATCAGTGACTTCACAAGCACAGATACGCAGTATTTT
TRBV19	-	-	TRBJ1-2	CASRSEGRNYGYTF	TGTGCCAGTAGATCGGAGGGCCGAAACTATGGCTACACCTTC
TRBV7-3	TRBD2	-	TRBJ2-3	CASSAGTSWNTDTQYF	TGTGCCAGCAGCGCTGGGACTAGCTGGAACACAGATACGCAGTATTTT
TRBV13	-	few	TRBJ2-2	CASSLMRQTNTGELFF	TGTGCCAGCAGCTTAATGCGGCAGACGAACACCGGGGAGCTGTTTTTT
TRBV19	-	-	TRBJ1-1	CASSIGGNLNTEAFF	TGTGCCAGTAGTATCGGGGGAAATTTGAACACTGAAGCTTTCTTT
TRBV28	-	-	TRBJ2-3	CASSSGQLSTDTQYF	TGTGCCAGCAGTTCAGGACAGCTTAGCACAGATACGCAGTATTTT
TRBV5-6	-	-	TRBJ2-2	CASSFYRGLTPGELFF	TGTGCCAGCAGCTTCTATAGGGGCCTGACACCCGGGGAGCTGTTTTTT
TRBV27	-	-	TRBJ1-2	CASSVRATGNYGYTF	TGTGCCAGCAGTGTCCGCGCCACAGGGAACTATGGCTACACCTTC
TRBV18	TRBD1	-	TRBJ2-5	CASSPDRGQETQYF	TGTGCCAGCTCACCAGACAGGGGTCAAGAGACCCAGTACTTC
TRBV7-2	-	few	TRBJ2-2	CASSFWLTPTGELFF	TGTGCCAGCAGCTTCTGGTTGACTCCCACCGGGGAGCTGTTTTTT
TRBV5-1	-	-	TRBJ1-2	CASSLDGPGQGGYTF	TGCGCCAGCAGCTTGGATGGCCCGGGACAAGGCGGCTACACCTTC
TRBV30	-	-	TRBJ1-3	CAWSLGGRGNTIYF	TGTGCCTGGAGTTTAGGGGGACGTGGAAACACCATATATTTT
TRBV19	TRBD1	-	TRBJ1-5	CATRGLGGNNQPQHF	TGTGCCACCCGAGGATTAGGGGGCAACAATCAGCCCCAGCATTTT
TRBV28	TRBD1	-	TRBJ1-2	CASRELTGLYGYTF	TGTGCCAGCAGGGAGCTGACAGGGCTCTATGGCTACACCTTC
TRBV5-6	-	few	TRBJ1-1	CASSPGGTEAFF	TGTGCCAGCAGTCCGGGAGGAACGGAAGCTTTCTTT
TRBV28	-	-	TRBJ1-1	CASSLRLEAGTEAFF	TGTGCCAGCAGTTTACGGTTGGAGGCTGGCACTGAAGCTTTCTTT
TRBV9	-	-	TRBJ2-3	CASSVGRTDTQYF	TGTGCCAGCAGCGTAGGGCGCACAGATACGCAGTATTTT
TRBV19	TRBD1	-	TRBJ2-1	CASSNGQGWSNEQFF	TGTGCCAGTAGTAACGGACAGGGATGGAGCAATGAGCAGTTCTTC
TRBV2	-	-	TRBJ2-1	CASKARASYGEQFF	TGTGCCAGCAAGGCCAGGGCGTCGTACGGTGAGCAGTTCTTC
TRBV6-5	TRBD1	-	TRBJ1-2	CASSGTGGHYGYTF	TGTGCCAGCAGTGGGACAGGGGGCCACTATGGCTACACCTTC
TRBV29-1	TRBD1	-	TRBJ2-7	CSVKQGAYYEQYF	TGCAGCGTAAAACAGGGGGCCTACTACGAGCAGTACTTC
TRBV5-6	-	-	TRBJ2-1	CASSWDFQGDNEQFF	TGTGCCAGCAGCTGGGACTTCCAGGGGGACAATGAGCAGTTCTTC